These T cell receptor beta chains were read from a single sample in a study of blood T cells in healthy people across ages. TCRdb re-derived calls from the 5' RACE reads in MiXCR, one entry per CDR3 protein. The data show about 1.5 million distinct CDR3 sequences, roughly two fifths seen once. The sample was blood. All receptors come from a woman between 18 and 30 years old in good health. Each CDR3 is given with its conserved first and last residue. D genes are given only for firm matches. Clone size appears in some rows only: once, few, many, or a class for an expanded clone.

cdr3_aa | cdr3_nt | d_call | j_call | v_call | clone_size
CSARDSKQGAGTGELFF | TGCAGTGCTAGAGATAGTAAACAGGGGGCGGGTACCGGGGAGCTGTTTTTT | TRBD1 | TRBJ2-2 | TRBV20-1 | NA
CASSPYRDQATSQYF | TGTGCCAGCAGCCCGTACCGGGACCAAGCGACGTCCCAGTACTTC | NA | TRBJ2-5 | TRBV7-2 | NA
CAIGTGMNTEAFF | TGTGCCATTGGGACAGGGATGAACACTGAAGCTTTCTTT | TRBD1 | TRBJ1-1 | TRBV10-3 | NA
CASTERAGDSSYEQYF | TGTGCCAGCACCGAAAGGGCGGGGGACAGCTCCTACGAGCAGTACTTC | NA | TRBJ2-7 | TRBV6-2/TRBV6-3 | few
CASSYRLAGAPLQEHFF | TGTGCCAGCAGCTATAGACTAGCGGGAGCCCCACTACAAGAGCATTTCTTC | TRBD2 | TRBJ2-1 | TRBV7-2 | NA
CASSLPTGATGELFF | TGTGCCAGCAGTTTGCCCACAGGGGCCACCGGGGAGCTGTTTTTT | TRBD1 | TRBJ2-2 | TRBV12-3/TRBV12-4 | few
CSAGTSVTEAFF | TGCAGTGCAGGGACATCAGTTACTGAAGCTTTCTTT | NA | TRBJ1-1 | TRBV20-1 | NA
CASSFARQTLAKNIQYF | TGTGCCAGCAGCTTCGCCCGACAGACCTTAGCCAAAAACATTCAGTACTTC | NA | TRBJ2-4 | TRBV7-8 | NA
CASSQDRDGNIQYF | TGTGCCAGCAGCCAAGACAGGGACGGGAACATTCAGTACTTC | TRBD1 | TRBJ2-4 | TRBV7-2 | NA
CASSVVTAARDTQYF | TGTGCCAGCAGCGTAGTTACAGCGGCAAGAGATACGCAGTATTTT | NA | TRBJ2-3 | TRBV9 | NA
CASSQNRGPSYEQFF | TGCGCCAGCAGCCAAAACAGGGGGCCCTCCTACGAGCAGTTCTTC | TRBD1 | TRBJ2-1 | TRBV4-3 | NA
CASSGTAQGYTF | TGTGCCAGCAGCGGGACGGCTCAAGGCTACACCTTC | NA | TRBJ1-2 | TRBV25-1 | NA
CSAKEANNQPQHF | TGCAGTGCTAAGGAGGCAAACAATCAGCCCCAGCATTTT | NA | TRBJ1-5 | TRBV20-1 | NA
CASSLRKTEEQFF | TGTGCCAGCAGTTTAAGGAAGACGGAGGAGCAGTTCTTC | NA | TRBJ2-1 | TRBV12-3/TRBV12-4 | NA
CASSLRRGHSEQFF | TGTGCCAGCAGTTTGAGGCGGGGGCACAGTGAGCAGTTCTTC | NA | TRBJ2-1 | TRBV12-3/TRBV12-4 | NA
CASSQDYDLNTEAFF | TGTGCCAGCAGCCAAGATTATGACTTGAACACTGAAGCTTTCTTT | NA | TRBJ1-1 | TRBV4-2 | NA
CASSARPPSYNEQYF | TGTGCCAGCAGTGCTCGACCCCCTTCCTACAATGAGCAGTACTTC | NA | TRBJ2-7 | TRBV12-3/TRBV12-4 | NA
CASSYPETSGRIPNIQYF | TGTGCCAGCAGTTACCCAGAGACTAGCGGGAGGATCCCAAACATTCAGTACTTC | TRBD2 | TRBJ2-4 | TRBV6-5 | many
CSSRGSGEKLFF | TGCAGTAGTCGGGGAAGTGGTGAAAAACTGTTTTTT | NA | TRBJ1-4 | TRBV20-1 | NA
CASTDQETQYF | TGTGCCAGCACTGACCAAGAGACCCAGTACTTC | NA | TRBJ2-5 | TRBV6-6 | few
CASSFDGSGYNEQFF | TGCGCCAGCAGCTTTGACGGGAGCGGATACAATGAGCAGTTCTTC | NA | TRBJ2-1 | TRBV5-1 | NA
CASSAIRGGYGYTF | TGTGCCAGCAGCGCCATCCGGGGAGGCTATGGCTACACCTTC | NA | TRBJ1-2 | TRBV2 | NA
CSVVGQGLAEQYF | TGCAGCGTTGTTGGTCAGGGGTTGGCCGAGCAGTACTTC | NA | TRBJ2-7 | TRBV29-1 | few
CASSWGGGSYEQYF | TGCGCCAGCAGCTGGGGCGGAGGCTCCTACGAGCAGTACTTC | NA | TRBJ2-7 | TRBV5-1 | few
CASSPHRTGSGYTF | TGCGCCAGCAGCCCGCATCGGACAGGGAGCGGCTACACCTTC | TRBD1 | TRBJ1-2 | TRBV5-4 | NA
CASSPQELSNQPQHF | TGTGCCAGCAGCCCACAGGAATTGAGCAATCAGCCCCAGCATTTT | NA | TRBJ1-5 | TRBV12-3/TRBV12-4 | NA
CASSLASVAGNQETQYF | TGTGCCAGCAGCTTAGCGTCGGTAGCGGGGAACCAAGAGACCCAGTACTTC | TRBD2 | TRBJ2-5 | TRBV7-9 | few
CASSPIRTGLYPNTGELFF | TGCGCCAGCAGCCCGATCAGGACAGGTCTCTACCCGAACACCGGGGAGCTGTTTTTT | TRBD1 | TRBJ2-2 | TRBV5-1 | NA